This T cell receptor beta chain was observed in a study of molecular identifiers for immune sequencing clone quantification listed by TCRdb under 2018. Study-wide context: For a replicate experiment, RNA from roughly 20,000 or 100,000 naive CD8 T cells was divided into five aliquots, and four of the five aliquots were sequenced. This methods study benchmarked molecular-identifier clustering-based TCR repertoire sequencing (MIDCIRS) and TCR RNA copy counting, using CD8 T cells to do so. General conclusions and limits of the study: Modeling estimated about 3 recovered TCR RNA copies per cell, compared with approximately 9.5 by digital PCR, which implies about 30% capture efficiency. Highly expanded clone sizes could be underestimated because identical TCR molecules may share a barcode. Without barcode sub-clustering, chimeric consensus sequences inflated TCR diversity; chimeras reached as high as 47%. Clones above 20 RNA copies held over 99% of molecules in CMV-specific effector cells but under 1% in naive cells. Naive libraries contained spiked-in Jurkat TCR RNA (10 copies' worth), which is not part of the donor repertoire. Spiked-in Jurkat TCR RNA equal to a single cell's worth was reported to be detectable even within one million naive CD8 T cells.

Trimming takes 0 bases off V and 5 bases off J; junction bases not matched to a gene: 10. The germline V gene (reference sequence) supplies CDR1 MNHNY and CDR2 SVGAGI. The CDR3 holds 17 amino acids from the cysteine to the phenylalanine. The retained sequence is limited to the CDR3, 51 bases, with the frame set at the first base. This clonotype was picked up many times. Its antigen is not yet known. Per-nucleotide qualities are absent, and no much larger clonotype sits a single base away. Libraries of naive CD8 T cells were built from approximately 20,000 to 1,000,000 sorted cells, with 10%, 30% or 50% of the purified RNA used. Naive CD8 T cells were FACS-sorted as CD8+CD4-CCR7+CD45RA+ on a BD FACSAria II into RLT Plus buffer. Ten to eleven TCR copies' worth of Jurkat RNA were spiked into roughly 17,000-1,100,000 naive CD8 T cell samples to test detection sensitivity. Enrichment of CD8 T cells was performed with RosetteSep CD8+ T Cell Enrichment Cocktail and Ficoll-Paque, after which ACK red cell lysis was carried out.

Library construction relied on PCR. This sample was sequenced with an Illumina HiSeq 4000. Bulk TCR libraries were made following a previously described method, with the TCR primers given in Table S5. Total RNA was purified with the Qiagen AllPrep DNA/RNA kit. Before analysis, reads from multiple sequencing runs of the same library were pooled. Per the original workflow: Reads were retained only if their TCR constant sequence matched exactly, and those retained reads were trimmed to 150 nt and grouped according to their 12-nt molecular barcodes. Reads inside each barcode group were sub-clustered using a 15% Levenshtein threshold, and a quality-weighted consensus sequence was constructed for each RNA molecule. Non-functional sequences were discarded, and so were lower-count sequences lying one edit away from another sequence. Barcode sub-clusters with fewer than 20% of the maximum read count were removed, based on fitting two negative binomial distributions. The public reads were quality trimmed at Q25 with fastp and then assembled into clones with MiXCR by TCRdb, keeping productive beta chains. Every entry covers one CDR3 protein and lists the most common genes and DNA from its rows. V and J calls and clone size were set by TCRdb, not the authors. Across this sample there are around 86,000 distinct CDR3 sequences, with around 20% seen only once. About 0.85% of the sample is held by the ten biggest clonotypes.

Sequencing was done on a sample of naive CD8+ T cells from blood, with Jurkat cell RNA spiked in. The cell subset or site label, as the study defines it: FACS-sorted CD8+CD4-CCR7+CD45RA+ naive T cells. This receptor was obtained from a human donor in good health. Some libraries in this study had Jurkat cell RNA spiked in. The V and J segments used are TRBV6-6 and TRBJ2-3; a stretch of 8 junction bases matches TRBD1. The sequenced DNA: TGTGCCAGCAGTTACTCGCGGACAGGGTATGATTTAGATACGCAGTATTTT. This is translated as CASSYSRTGYDLDTQYF.